This T cell receptor (beta chain) was retrieved from a study of post-analysis software for immune sequencing data. On the study more broadly: Clinical courses comprised relapsing-remitting, secondary progressive and progressive-relapsing multiple sclerosis.

Unique molecular identifiers were built into the TCR beta cDNA libraries. In TCRdb, the PCR reads were re-called with MiXCR into one record per CDR3 protein. The sample yields about 400,000 distinct CDR3 sequences, roughly 35% seen once. To note about this clonotype: As yet, its antigen is unknown.

Study-wide results and caveats: For normalized Chao1 diversity, multiple sclerosis patients scored significantly lower than controls did. The authors found that F measure strongly co-clustered same-batch samples. When patients were compared with controls, a handful of TRBV segments were more frequent, TRBV5-6, TRBV5-1 and TRBV20-1 among them.

CDR3 size: 16 residues. V lost 5 bases and J lost 8; bases outside the gene matches: 12. Germline V gives CDR1 SEHNR, CDR2 FQNEAQ (reference sequence). Specimen: blood. The receptor comes from a girl aged 10 to 17 with multiple sclerosis. The gene calls are TRBV7-9 and TRBJ2-1; 10 nucleotides line up with TRBD2. Here the CDR3 DNA reads TGTGCCAGCAGCCCACCGCTAGCGGGGGATTTCCATGAGCAGTTCTTC. Amino acids: CASSPPLAGDFHEQFF.